The sequence of this TCR beta chain was determined in a study of blood T cell repertoires in COVID-19. Trimming left V 0 bases short and J 3 bases short, with 6 bases between. There are 13 residues in the CDR3. Germline CDR1 reads SGHDN; CDR2 reads FVKESK. The method was immunoSEQ multiplex PCR; TCRdb's version includes in-frame clones alone and lacks a portion of them. This table has over 110,000 clones, about 91% appearing once. The rearrangement links TRBV14 to TRBJ2-7; D is unresolved. The sequence came from a human donor in a cohort sampled during active COVID-19. Sequenced: peripheral blood. The CDR3 protein is CASSQDNLYEQYF. Written as DNA, the CDR3 is TGTGCCAGCAGCCAAGATAATCTCTACGAGCAGTACTTC.